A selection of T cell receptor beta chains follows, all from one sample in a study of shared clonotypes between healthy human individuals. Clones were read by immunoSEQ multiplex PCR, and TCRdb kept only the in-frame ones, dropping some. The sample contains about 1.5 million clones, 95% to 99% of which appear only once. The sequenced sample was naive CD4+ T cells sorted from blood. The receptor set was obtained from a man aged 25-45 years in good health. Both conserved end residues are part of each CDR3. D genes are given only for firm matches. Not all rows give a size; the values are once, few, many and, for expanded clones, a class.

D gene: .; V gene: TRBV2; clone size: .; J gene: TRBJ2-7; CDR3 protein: CASSENNYEQYF; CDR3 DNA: TGTGCCAGCAGTGAAAACAACTACGAGCAGTACTTC
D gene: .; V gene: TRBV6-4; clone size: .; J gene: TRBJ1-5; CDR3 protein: CASSEGRDQPQHF; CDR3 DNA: TGTGCCAGCAGTGAGGGCAGAGATCAGCCCCAGCATTTT
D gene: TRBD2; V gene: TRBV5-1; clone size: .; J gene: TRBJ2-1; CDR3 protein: CASRGLAGDDEQFF; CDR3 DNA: TGCGCCAGCAGGGGACTAGCGGGAGATGATGAGCAGTTCTTC
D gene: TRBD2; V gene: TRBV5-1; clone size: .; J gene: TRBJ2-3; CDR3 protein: CASSLGLAGVVDTQYF; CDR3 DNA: TGCGCCAGCAGCTTGGGACTAGCGGGGGTCGTAGATACGCAGTATTTT
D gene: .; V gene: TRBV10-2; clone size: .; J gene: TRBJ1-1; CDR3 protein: CASSLNTEAFF; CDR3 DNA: TGCGCCAGCAGTCTAAACACTGAAGCTTTCTTT
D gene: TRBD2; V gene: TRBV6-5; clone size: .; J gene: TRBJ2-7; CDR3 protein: CASSRAGESYEQYF; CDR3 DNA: TGTGCCAGCAGCCGAGCGGGAGAGTCCTACGAGCAGTACTTC
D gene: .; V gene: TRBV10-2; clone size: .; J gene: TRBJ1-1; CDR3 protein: CASSEWDMSAGEAFF; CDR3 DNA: TGCGCCAGCAGTGAGTGGGACATGAGCGCCGGTGAAGCTTTCTTT
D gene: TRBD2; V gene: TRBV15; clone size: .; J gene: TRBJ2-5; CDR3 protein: CATSRGLAQETQYF; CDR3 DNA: TGTGCCACCAGCAGAGGACTAGCCCAAGAGACCCAGTACTTC
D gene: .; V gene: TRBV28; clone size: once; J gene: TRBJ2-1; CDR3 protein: CASSSSASSYNEQFF; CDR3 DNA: TGTGCCAGCAGTTCTAGCGCGAGCTCCTACAATGAGCAGTTCTTC
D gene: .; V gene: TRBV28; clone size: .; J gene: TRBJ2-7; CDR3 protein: CASSFGNYEQYF; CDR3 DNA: TGTGCCAGCAGTTTCGGGAACTACGAGCAGTACTTC
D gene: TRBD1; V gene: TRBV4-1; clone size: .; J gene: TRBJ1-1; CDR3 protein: CASSQVRGRGKSAEAFF; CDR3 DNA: TGCGCCAGCAGCCAAGTAAGGGGGCGAGGGAAATCTGCTGAAGCTTTCTTT
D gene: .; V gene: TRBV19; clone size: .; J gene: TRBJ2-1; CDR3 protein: CASSPRLAGSNEQFF; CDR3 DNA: TGTGCCAGTAGTCCCCGCCTGGCAGGGTCAAATGAGCAGTTCTTC
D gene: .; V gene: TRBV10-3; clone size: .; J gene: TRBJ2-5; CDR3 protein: CAISEILGETQYF; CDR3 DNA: TGTGCCATCAGTGAGATCCTGGGAGAGACCCAGTACTTC
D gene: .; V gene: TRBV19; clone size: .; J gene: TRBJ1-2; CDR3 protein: CASGRGVEGYTF; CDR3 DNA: TGTGCCAGTGGAAGAGGGGTAGAGGGCTACACCTTC
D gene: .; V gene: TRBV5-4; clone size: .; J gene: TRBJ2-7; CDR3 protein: CASSLLGTRHYEQYF; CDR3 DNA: TGTGCCAGCAGCTTGCTGGGGACGAGACACTACGAGCAGTACTTC
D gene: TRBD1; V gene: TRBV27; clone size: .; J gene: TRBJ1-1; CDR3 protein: CASRGWGQPNTEAFF; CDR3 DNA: TGTGCCAGCAGGGGTTGGGGACAGCCGAACACTGAAGCTTTCTTT
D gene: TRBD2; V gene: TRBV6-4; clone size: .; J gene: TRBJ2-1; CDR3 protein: CASSGLAGNGLRVF; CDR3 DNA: TGTGCCAGCAGCGGACTAGCGGGAAACGGTTTGCGGGTCTTC
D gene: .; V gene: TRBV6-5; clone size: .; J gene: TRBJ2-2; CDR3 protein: CASSSLGNTGELFF; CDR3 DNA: TGTGCCAGCAGTAGCTTGGGGAACACCGGGGAGCTGTTTTTT
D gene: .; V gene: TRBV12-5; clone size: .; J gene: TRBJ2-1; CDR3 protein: CASGFFVGEQFF; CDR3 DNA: TGTGCTAGTGGTTTCTTCGTTGGGGAGCAGTTCTTC
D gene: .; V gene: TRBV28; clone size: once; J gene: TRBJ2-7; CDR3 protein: CASSLSSPLYEQYF; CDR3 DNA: TGTGCCAGCAGTTTAAGCTCCCCGCTATACGAGCAGTACTTC
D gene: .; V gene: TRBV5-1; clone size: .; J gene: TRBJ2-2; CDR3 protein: CASSEGHTGELFF; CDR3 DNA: TGCGCCAGCAGCGAGGGTCACACCGGGGAGCTGTTTTTT
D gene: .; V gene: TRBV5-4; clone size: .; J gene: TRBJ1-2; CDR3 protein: CASSPQGAGYTF; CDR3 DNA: TGTGCCAGCAGCCCTCAGGGAGCGGGCTACACCTTC
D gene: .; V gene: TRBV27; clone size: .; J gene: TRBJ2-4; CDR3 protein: CSSGLSQGIQYF; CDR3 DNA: TGTTCATCCGGACTATCCCAAGGCATTCAGTACTTC
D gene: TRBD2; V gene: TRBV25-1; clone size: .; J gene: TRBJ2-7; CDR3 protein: CASSEGLATYEQYF; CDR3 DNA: TGTGCCAGCAGTGAGGGACTAGCGACCTACGAGCAGTACTTC
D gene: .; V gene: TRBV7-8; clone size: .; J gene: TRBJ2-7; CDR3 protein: CASSLSGISSYEQYF; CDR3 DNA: TGTGCCAGCAGCTTAAGTGGGATAAGCTCCTACGAGCAGTACTTC
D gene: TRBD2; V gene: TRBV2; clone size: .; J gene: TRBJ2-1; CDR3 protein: CASSWTSGLYNEQFF; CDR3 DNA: TGTGCCAGCAGTTGGACTAGCGGACTCTACAATGAGCAGTTCTTC
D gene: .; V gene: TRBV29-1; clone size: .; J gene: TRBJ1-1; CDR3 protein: CSGRKNTEAFF; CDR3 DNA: TGCAGCGGCAGGAAGAACACTGAAGCTTTCTTT
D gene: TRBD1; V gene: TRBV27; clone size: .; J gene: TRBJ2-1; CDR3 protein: CASSLYRDRPYNEQFF; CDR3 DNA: TGTGCCAGCAGTTTATACCGGGACAGACCCTACAATGAGCAGTTCTTC
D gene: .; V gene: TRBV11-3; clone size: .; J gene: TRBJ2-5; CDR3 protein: CASSLRGVEETQYF; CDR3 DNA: TGTGCCAGCAGCTTGAGAGGGGTGGAAGAGACCCAGTACTTC
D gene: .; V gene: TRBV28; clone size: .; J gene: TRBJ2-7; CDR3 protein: CASSAISGQYF; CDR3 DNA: TGTGCCAGCAGCGCGATCTCCGGGCAGTACTTC
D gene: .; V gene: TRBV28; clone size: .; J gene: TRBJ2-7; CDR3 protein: CASSFGGPSSYEQYF; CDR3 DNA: TGTGCCAGCAGTTTCGGCGGCCCAAGCTCCTACGAGCAGTACTTC
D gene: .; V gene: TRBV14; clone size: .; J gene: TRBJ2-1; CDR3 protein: CASSQFSLAPLYNEQFF; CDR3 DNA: TGTGCCAGCAGCCAATTTTCACTAGCTCCACTTTACAATGAGCAGTTCTTC
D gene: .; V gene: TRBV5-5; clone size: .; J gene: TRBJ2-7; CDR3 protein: CASSLVSRESSYEQYF; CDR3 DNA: TGTGCCAGCAGCTTGGTCAGCCGAGAAAGCTCCTACGAGCAGTACTTC
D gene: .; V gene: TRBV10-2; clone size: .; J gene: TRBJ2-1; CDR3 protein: CASTRSEYNEQFF; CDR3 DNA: TGCGCCAGCACACGGAGCGAATACAATGAGCAGTTCTTC
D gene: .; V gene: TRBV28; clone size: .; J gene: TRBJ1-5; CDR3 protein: CASTKQRVFLGQPQHF; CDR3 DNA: TGTGCCAGCACCAAACAGAGGGTGTTTTTGGGTCAGCCCCAGCATTTT
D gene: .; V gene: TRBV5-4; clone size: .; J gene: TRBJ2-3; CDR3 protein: CASSARADTQYF; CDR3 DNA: TGTGCCAGCAGCGCTAGGGCAGATACGCAGTATTTT
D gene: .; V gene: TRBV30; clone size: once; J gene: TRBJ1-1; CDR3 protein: CAWSAGGVRAFF; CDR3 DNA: TGTGCCTGGAGTGCCGGGGGCGTTCGAGCTTTCTTT
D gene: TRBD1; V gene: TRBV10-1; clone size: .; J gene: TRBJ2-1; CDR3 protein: CASSLARGPFNEQFF; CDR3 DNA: TGCGCCAGCAGCTTAGCGAGGGGGCCATTCAATGAGCAGTTCTTC
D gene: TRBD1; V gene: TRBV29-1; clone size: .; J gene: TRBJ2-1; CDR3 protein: CSVSEKPGQGMILDNEQFF; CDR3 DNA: TGCAGCGTTTCCGAGAAGCCGGGACAGGGAATGATATTGGACAATGAGCAGTTCTTC
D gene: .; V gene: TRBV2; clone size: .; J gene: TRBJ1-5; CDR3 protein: CASSGEAVGNQPQHF; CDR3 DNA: TGTGCCAGCAGTGGGGAGGCAGTAGGCAATCAGCCCCAGCATTTT
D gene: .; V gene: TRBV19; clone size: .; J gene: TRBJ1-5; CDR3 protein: CASSMSGGNQPQHF; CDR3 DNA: TGTGCCAGTAGTATGAGCGGTGGCAATCAGCCCCAGCATTTT
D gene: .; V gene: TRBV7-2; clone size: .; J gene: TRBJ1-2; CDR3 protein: CASSPGPDRFYGYTF; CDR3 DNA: TGTGCCAGCAGTCCAGGGCCAGACAGATTCTATGGCTACACCTTC
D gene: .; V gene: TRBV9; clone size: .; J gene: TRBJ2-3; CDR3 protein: CASSPDGGGRLGALTSTDTQYF; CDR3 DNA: TGTGCCAGCAGCCCAGACGGTGGCGGCAGGTTGGGGGCCTTAACTAGCACAGATACGCAGTATTTT